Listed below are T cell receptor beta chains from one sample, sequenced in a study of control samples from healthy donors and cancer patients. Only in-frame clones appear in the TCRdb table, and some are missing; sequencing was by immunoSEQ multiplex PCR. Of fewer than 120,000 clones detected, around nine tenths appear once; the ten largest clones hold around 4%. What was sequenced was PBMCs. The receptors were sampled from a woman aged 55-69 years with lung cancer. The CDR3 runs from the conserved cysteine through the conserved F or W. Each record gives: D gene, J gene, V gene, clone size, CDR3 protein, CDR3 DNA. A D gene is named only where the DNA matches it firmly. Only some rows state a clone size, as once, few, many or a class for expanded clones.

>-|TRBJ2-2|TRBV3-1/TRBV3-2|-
CASSQVGMNTGELFF
TGTGCCAGCAGCCAAGTTGGGATGAACACCGGGGAGCTGTTTTTT
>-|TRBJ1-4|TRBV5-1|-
CASSLGTNEKLFF
TGCGCCAGCAGCTTGGGGACTAATGAAAAACTGTTTTTT
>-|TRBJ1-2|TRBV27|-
CASSLLPQGNYGYTF
TGTGCCAGCAGTTTATTACCTCAGGGGAACTATGGCTACACCTTC
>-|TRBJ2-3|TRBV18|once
CASSLGTPGDADTQYF
TGTGCCAGCTCACTAGGGACTCCCGGGGACGCAGATACGCAGTATTTT
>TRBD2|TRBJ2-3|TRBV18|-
CASSPEAGPDTQYF
TGTGCCAGCTCACCGGAAGCGGGGCCTGATACGCAGTATTTT
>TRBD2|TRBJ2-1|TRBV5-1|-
CASSPASGRGNEQFF
TGCGCCAGCAGTCCAGCCAGCGGGAGAGGGAATGAGCAGTTCTTC
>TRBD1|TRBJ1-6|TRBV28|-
CASSRGTASSYNSPLHF
TGTGCCAGCAGCCGCGGGACAGCGAGCTCCTATAATTCACCCCTCCACTTT
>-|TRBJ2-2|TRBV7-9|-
CASSLGTANTGELFF
TGTGCCAGCAGCTTGGGGACGGCGAACACCGGGGAGCTGTTTTTT
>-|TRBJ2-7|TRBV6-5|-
CASTLEGGLYEQYF
TGTGCCAGCACCCTCGAGGGGGGACTCTACGAGCAGTACTTC
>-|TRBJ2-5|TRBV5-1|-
CASSLVGDLQETQYF
TGCGCCAGCAGCTTGGTCGGGGACCTTCAAGAGACCCAGTACTTC
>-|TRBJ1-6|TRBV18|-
CASSPPGIFNNSPLHF
TGTGCCAGCTCACCACCCGGGATTTTTAATAATTCACCCCTCCACTTT
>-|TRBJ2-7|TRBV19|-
CASSSPGHTYEQYF
TGTGCCAGTAGTTCCCCCGGCCACACCTACGAGCAGTACTTC
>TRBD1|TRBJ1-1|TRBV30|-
CAWTPGEDRGRSTEAFF
TGTGCCTGGACCCCCGGAGAGGACAGGGGACGTAGCACTGAAGCTTTCTTT
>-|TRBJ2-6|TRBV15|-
CATSMPSGANVLTF
TGTGCCACCAGCATGCCCTCTGGGGCCAACGTCCTGACTTTC
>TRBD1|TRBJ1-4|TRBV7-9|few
CASSLIGQGNEKLFF
TGTGCCAGCAGCTTAATCGGACAGGGAAATGAAAAACTGTTTTTT
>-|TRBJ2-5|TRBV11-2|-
CASSLTGRDSRRWETQYF
TGTGCCAGCAGCTTAACAGGTAGAGACAGCCGAAGGTGGGAGACCCAGTACTTC
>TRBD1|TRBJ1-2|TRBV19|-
CASAIIDRDGYTF
TGTGCCAGTGCGATCATAGACAGGGATGGCTACACCTTC
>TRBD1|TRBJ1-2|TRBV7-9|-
CASRYGQGFSGYTF
TGTGCCAGCAGATACGGACAGGGCTTCAGTGGCTACACCTTC
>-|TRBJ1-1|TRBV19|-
CASSISGGRMNTEAFF
TGTGCCAGTAGTATATCCGGGGGGCGGATGAACACTGAAGCTTTCTTT
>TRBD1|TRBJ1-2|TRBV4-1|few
CASSRTNDRVGYGYTF
TGCGCCAGCAGCCGAACTAATGACAGGGTCGGCTATGGCTACACCTTC
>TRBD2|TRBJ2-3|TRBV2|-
CASKPSGIGTDTQYF
TGTGCCAGCAAACCTAGCGGGATTGGGACAGATACGCAGTATTTT
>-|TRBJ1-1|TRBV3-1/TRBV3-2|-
CASSPGPTNTEAFF
TGTGCCAGCAGTCCGGGACCGACGAACACTGAAGCTTTCTTT
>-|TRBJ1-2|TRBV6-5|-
CASSYGGPGYTF
TGTGCCAGCAGTTATGGGGGCCCTGGCTACACCTTC
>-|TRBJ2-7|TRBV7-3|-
CASSADLGPYEQYF
TGTGCCAGCAGCGCGGACTTGGGACCCTACGAGCAGTACTTC
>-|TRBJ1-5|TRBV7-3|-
CASSLGVNQPQHF
TGTGCCAGCAGCTTAGGGGTAAATCAGCCCCAGCATTTT
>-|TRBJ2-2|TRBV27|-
CASSFPNAGELFF
TGTGCCAGCAGTTTCCCAAATGCCGGGGAGCTGTTTTTT
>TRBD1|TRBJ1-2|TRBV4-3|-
CASSQDLQGANYGYTF
TGCGCCAGCAGCCAAGATCTCCAGGGGGCTAACTATGGCTACACCTTC
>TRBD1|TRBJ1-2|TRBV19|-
CASSILSGTGDYGYTF
TGTGCCAGTAGTATTCTTTCTGGGACAGGGGACTATGGCTACACCTTC
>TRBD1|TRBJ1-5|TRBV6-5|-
CASSLGGQPQHF
TGTGCCAGCAGTTTAGGGGGCCAGCCCCAGCATTTT
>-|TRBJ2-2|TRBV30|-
CAWSVGQGYTGELFF
TGTGCCTGGAGTGTAGGGCAGGGATACACCGGGGAGCTGTTTTTT
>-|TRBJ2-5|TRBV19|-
CASSSLDSQETQYF
TGTGCCAGTAGTAGCCTGGACAGTCAAGAGACCCAGTACTTC
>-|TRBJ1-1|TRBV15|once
CATSRDRGGEEAFF
TGTGCCACCAGCAGAGACCGAGGAGGGGAAGAAGCTTTCTTT
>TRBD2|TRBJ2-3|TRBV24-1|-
CATTREAGGGRYTDTQYF
TGTGCCACAACCCGAGAAGCGGGAGGGGGTCGGTACACAGATACGCAGTATTTT
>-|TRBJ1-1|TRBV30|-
CAWSLWTSNRNTEAFF
TGTGCCTGGAGTCTATGGACCTCTAATAGGAACACTGAAGCTTTCTTT